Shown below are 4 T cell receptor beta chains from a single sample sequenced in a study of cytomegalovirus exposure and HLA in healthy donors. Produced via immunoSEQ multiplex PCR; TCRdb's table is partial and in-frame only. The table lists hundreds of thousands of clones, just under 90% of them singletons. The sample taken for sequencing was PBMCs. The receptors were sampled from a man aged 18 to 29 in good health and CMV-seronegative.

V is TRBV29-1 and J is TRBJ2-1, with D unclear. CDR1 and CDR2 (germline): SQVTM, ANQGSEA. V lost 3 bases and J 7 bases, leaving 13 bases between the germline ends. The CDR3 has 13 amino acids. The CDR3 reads CSVDSYPANEQFF. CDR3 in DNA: TGCAGCGTTGATTCCTATCCAGCGAATGAGCAGTTCTTC.

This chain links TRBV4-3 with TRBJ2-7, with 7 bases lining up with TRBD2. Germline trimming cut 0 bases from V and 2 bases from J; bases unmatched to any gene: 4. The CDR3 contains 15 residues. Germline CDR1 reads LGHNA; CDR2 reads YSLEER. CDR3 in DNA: TGCGCCAGCAGCCAAGATAGGGGAGGGGCCTACGAGCAGTACTTC. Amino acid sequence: CASSQDRGGAYEQYF.

CDR3 DNA: TGCGCCAGCAGCCCGACTGTCAATCAGCCCCAGCATTTT. It specifies CASSPTVNQPQHF. The chain uses TRBV4-3 and TRBJ1-5, with D uncertain. Germline V gene data show CDR1 as LGHNA and CDR2 as YSLEER. Trimming removed 4 bases at V and 3 bases at J, with 7 bases between. The length of the CDR3 is 13 residues.

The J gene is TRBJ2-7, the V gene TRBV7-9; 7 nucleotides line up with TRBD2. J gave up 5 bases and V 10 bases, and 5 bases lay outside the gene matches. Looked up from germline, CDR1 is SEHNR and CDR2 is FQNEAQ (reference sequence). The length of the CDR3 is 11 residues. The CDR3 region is CAIGGSHEQYF. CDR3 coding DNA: TGTGCCATCGGGGGGAGCCACGAGCAGTACTTC.